Listed below are T cell receptor beta chains from one sample, sequenced in a study of cytomegalovirus exposure and HLA in healthy donors. Some clones are missing from TCRdb's copy, which holds only in-frame ones; the method was immunoSEQ multiplex PCR. This repertoire shows roughly 140,000 clones, about 64% found once; its top ten account for around 3%. Sequencing was carried out using PBMCs. Every receptor here comes from a woman in her twenties or thirties in good health and CMV-seropositive. Both conserved end residues are part of each CDR3. A D gene is named only where the DNA matches it firmly. Clone size is given for some rows only: seen once, a few or many times, or a class if the clone is expanded.

j_gene: TRBJ2-3; d_gene: TRBD1; abundance: -; v_gene: TRBV9; CDR3aa: CASSEGAVRSDTQYF; CDR3nt: TGTGCCAGCAGCGAGGGGGCAGTAAGGTCAGATACGCAGTATTTT
j_gene: TRBJ2-1; d_gene: TRBD2; abundance: once; v_gene: TRBV13; CDR3aa: CASSFRLAGGNEQFF; CDR3nt: TGTGCCAGCAGCTTCCGACTAGCGGGAGGGAATGAGCAGTTCTTC
j_gene: TRBJ2-7; d_gene: -; abundance: -; v_gene: TRBV4-2; CDR3aa: CASSPPAENTKEQYF; CDR3nt: TGTGCCAGCAGCCCGCCCGCGGAAAATACGAAGGAGCAGTACTTC
j_gene: TRBJ1-2; d_gene: -; abundance: few; v_gene: TRBV9; CDR3aa: CASSTPQGYGYTF; CDR3nt: TGTGCCAGCAGCACCCCACAGGGCTATGGCTACACCTTC
j_gene: TRBJ1-1; d_gene: TRBD1; abundance: -; v_gene: TRBV19; CDR3aa: CASESGGVTEAFF; CDR3nt: TGTGCCAGTGAGTCAGGGGGCGTCACTGAAGCTTTCTTT
j_gene: TRBJ1-2; d_gene: -; abundance: -; v_gene: TRBV5-1; CDR3aa: CASSLGGFEYGYTF; CDR3nt: TGCGCCAGCAGCTTGGGAGGGTTCGAGTATGGCTACACCTTC
j_gene: TRBJ2-7; d_gene: -; abundance: once; v_gene: TRBV10-3; CDR3aa: CAISQGVRDTSEQYF; CDR3nt: TGTGCCATCAGTCAGGGGGTGCGGGACACCTCCGAGCAGTACTTC
j_gene: TRBJ2-1; d_gene: -; abundance: few; v_gene: TRBV4-2; CDR3aa: CASSQRTETYNEQFF; CDR3nt: TGTGCCAGCAGCCAAAGGACAGAGACTTACAATGAGCAGTTCTTC
j_gene: TRBJ1-1; d_gene: -; abundance: few; v_gene: TRBV7-9; CDR3aa: CASNMNTEAFF; CDR3nt: TGTGCCAGCAACATGAACACTGAAGCTTTCTTT
j_gene: TRBJ2-5; d_gene: TRBD2; abundance: -; v_gene: TRBV11-3; CDR3aa: CASSRSSGRLETQYF; CDR3nt: TGTGCCAGCAGCCGATCTAGCGGGAGATTGGAGACCCAGTACTTC
j_gene: TRBJ2-7; d_gene: TRBD1; abundance: once; v_gene: TRBV29-1; CDR3aa: CSVADPLQGVGYEQYF; CDR3nt: TGCAGCGTTGCGGACCCCCTTCAGGGGGTAGGATACGAGCAGTACTTC
j_gene: TRBJ2-7; d_gene: -; abundance: -; v_gene: TRBV13; CDR3aa: CASSLRRESSYEQYF; CDR3nt: TGTGCCAGCAGCTTACGACGGGAGAGCTCCTACGAGCAGTACTTC
j_gene: TRBJ2-4; d_gene: -; abundance: -; v_gene: TRBV5-4; CDR3aa: CASSLVDRNIQYF; CDR3nt: TGTGCCAGCAGCTTAGTTGACAGGAACATTCAGTACTTC
j_gene: TRBJ2-7; d_gene: -; abundance: -; v_gene: TRBV6-4; CDR3aa: CASSPTWTGEQYF; CDR3nt: TGTGCCAGCAGCCCTACCTGGACGGGGGAGCAGTACTTC
j_gene: TRBJ2-7; d_gene: -; abundance: -; v_gene: TRBV30; CDR3aa: CAWSFGYEQYF; CDR3nt: TGTGCCTGGAGTTTCGGCTACGAGCAGTACTTC
j_gene: TRBJ2-7; d_gene: -; abundance: -; v_gene: TRBV5-1; CDR3aa: CASSLAGSGVEQYF; CDR3nt: TGCGCCAGCAGCTTGGCCGGATCCGGGGTCGAGCAGTACTTC
j_gene: TRBJ2-7; d_gene: -; abundance: -; v_gene: TRBV7-6; CDR3aa: CASSVQGGDEQYF; CDR3nt: TGTGCCAGCAGCGTACAGGGGGGGGACGAGCAGTACTTC
j_gene: TRBJ2-5; d_gene: TRBD2; abundance: -; v_gene: TRBV5-1; CDR3aa: CASSLGAGGPVETQYF; CDR3nt: TGCGCCAGCAGCTTAGGAGCGGGGGGGCCGGTGGAGACCCAGTACTTC
j_gene: TRBJ1-1; d_gene: TRBD1; abundance: -; v_gene: TRBV6-1; CDR3aa: CASRVGQANTEAFF; CDR3nt: TGTGCCAGCAGGGTGGGACAGGCGAACACTGAAGCTTTCTTT
j_gene: TRBJ1-1; d_gene: -; abundance: -; v_gene: TRBV7-3; CDR3aa: CASSLGGLWNTEAFF; CDR3nt: TGTGCCAGCAGCTTAGGAGGCCTCTGGAACACTGAAGCTTTCTTT
j_gene: TRBJ2-2; d_gene: TRBD1; abundance: -; v_gene: TRBV6-6; CDR3aa: CASSPRDRPTGELFF; CDR3nt: TGTGCCAGCAGCCCAAGGGACAGGCCCACCGGGGAGCTGTTTTTT
j_gene: TRBJ2-5; d_gene: -; abundance: once; v_gene: TRBV7-9; CDR3aa: CASSLGSPVQETQYF; CDR3nt: TGTGCCAGCAGCTTAGGCTCCCCAGTCCAAGAGACCCAGTACTTC
j_gene: TRBJ2-7; d_gene: TRBD1; abundance: few; v_gene: TRBV30; CDR3aa: CAWSVSGTGRWTYEQYF; CDR3nt: TGTGCCTGGAGTGTATCCGGGACAGGGAGGTGGACCTACGAGCAGTACTTC
j_gene: TRBJ2-2; d_gene: TRBD2; abundance: once; v_gene: TRBV11-2; CDR3aa: CASSLFLAGAGELFF; CDR3nt: TGTGCCAGCAGCTTATTTCTAGCGGGGGCCGGGGAGCTGTTTTTT
j_gene: TRBJ2-2; d_gene: TRBD2; abundance: -; v_gene: TRBV5-1; CDR3aa: CASSPGLAGAGELFF; CDR3nt: TGCGCCAGCAGCCCCGGACTAGCGGGAGCCGGGGAGCTGTTTTTT
j_gene: TRBJ2-6; d_gene: -; abundance: once; v_gene: TRBV7-3; CDR3aa: CASSLTSGGLRVPGANVLTF; CDR3nt: TGTGCCAGCAGCTTAACTTCTGGCGGGTTGCGGGTTCCTGGGGCCAACGTCCTGACTTTC
j_gene: TRBJ1-4; d_gene: TRBD1; abundance: -; v_gene: TRBV2; CDR3aa: CASRKGYRGAPGSEKLFF; CDR3nt: TGTGCCAGCAGGAAGGGGTACAGGGGCGCACCAGGGAGTGAAAAACTGTTTTTT
j_gene: TRBJ1-2; d_gene: TRBD1; abundance: -; v_gene: TRBV5-1; CDR3aa: CASSSTGGIEGYTF; CDR3nt: TGCGCCAGCAGCTCGACAGGGGGAATTGAGGGCTACACCTTC
j_gene: TRBJ2-7; d_gene: TRBD2; abundance: -; v_gene: TRBV7-9; CDR3aa: CASSYLAGYEQYF; CDR3nt: TGTGCCAGCAGTTACCTAGCGGGTTACGAGCAGTACTTC
j_gene: TRBJ2-7; d_gene: TRBD2; abundance: -; v_gene: TRBV29-1; CDR3aa: CSVLGDLPGLISFEQYF; CDR3nt: TGCAGCGTCCTGGGGGACCTTCCGGGACTAATTTCCTTCGAGCAGTACTTC
j_gene: TRBJ2-1; d_gene: -; abundance: -; v_gene: TRBV11-2; CDR3aa: CASSFSGGWNEQFF; CDR3nt: TGTGCCAGCAGCTTTTCTGGGGGGTGGAATGAGCAGTTCTTC
j_gene: TRBJ2-5; d_gene: -; abundance: -; v_gene: TRBV30; CDR3aa: CALTDRNQETQYF; CDR3nt: TGTGCCCTAACCGACAGGAACCAAGAGACCCAGTACTTC
j_gene: TRBJ2-3; d_gene: TRBD1; abundance: few; v_gene: TRBV7-9; CDR3aa: CASSWGQGPDTQYF; CDR3nt: TGTGCCAGCAGCTGGGGACAGGGCCCAGATACGCAGTATTTT
j_gene: TRBJ2-1; d_gene: TRBD2; abundance: -; v_gene: TRBV2; CDR3aa: CASSERLAGEQFF; CDR3nt: TGTGCCAGCAGTGAAAGGCTAGCGGGTGAGCAGTTCTTC
j_gene: TRBJ2-7; d_gene: TRBD2; abundance: -; v_gene: TRBV7-8; CDR3aa: CASSLVLLAGFSSYEQYF; CDR3nt: TGTGCCAGCAGCTTAGTTCTTCTAGCGGGGTTTTCCTCCTACGAGCAGTACTTC
j_gene: TRBJ2-5; d_gene: TRBD2; abundance: -; v_gene: TRBV5-4; CDR3aa: CASSPGGPSGSVEETQYF; CDR3nt: TGTGCCAGCAGCCCCGGGGGTCCTAGCGGGAGTGTCGAAGAGACCCAGTACTTC
j_gene: TRBJ1-1; d_gene: -; abundance: -; v_gene: TRBV5-1; CDR3aa: CASSLVGGGTEAFF; CDR3nt: TGCGCCAGCAGCTTAGTAGGGGGGGGTACTGAAGCTTTCTTT
j_gene: TRBJ1-5; d_gene: TRBD1; abundance: -; v_gene: TRBV28; CDR3aa: CAVTTGDRYQPQHF; CDR3nt: TGTGCCGTCACGACAGGGGATCGATATCAGCCCCAGCATTTT
j_gene: TRBJ1-5; d_gene: -; abundance: -; v_gene: TRBV6-5; CDR3aa: CASPEQGGNQPQHF; CDR3nt: TGTGCCAGCCCCGAACAGGGTGGGAATCAGCCCCAGCATTTT
j_gene: TRBJ2-7; d_gene: -; abundance: -; v_gene: TRBV5-6; CDR3aa: CASSLGTSSYEQYF; CDR3nt: TGTGCCAGCAGCTTGGGAACCAGTTCCTACGAGCAGTACTTC
j_gene: TRBJ1-2; d_gene: TRBD1; abundance: few; v_gene: TRBV6-5; CDR3aa: CASRPYRGNYGYTF; CDR3nt: TGTGCCAGCAGACCCTACAGGGGGAACTATGGCTACACCTTC
j_gene: TRBJ2-1; d_gene: TRBD2; abundance: -; v_gene: TRBV9; CDR3aa: CASSVAGGPRNEQFF; CDR3nt: TGTGCCAGCAGCGTAGCGGGGGGGCCGCGGAATGAGCAGTTCTTC
j_gene: TRBJ2-2; d_gene: -; abundance: -; v_gene: TRBV12-5; CDR3aa: CASGLAHLITQGVPGELFF; CDR3nt: TGTGCTAGTGGTTTGGCTCACTTAATTACACAGGGTGTTCCCGGGGAGCTGTTTTTT
j_gene: TRBJ2-1; d_gene: -; abundance: -; v_gene: TRBV9; CDR3aa: CASSVSSSVSYNEQFF; CDR3nt: TGTGCCAGCAGCGTTTCTAGTAGTGTCTCCTACAATGAGCAGTTCTTC
j_gene: TRBJ2-1; d_gene: -; abundance: -; v_gene: TRBV2; CDR3aa: CASSETYNEQFF; CDR3nt: TGTGCCAGCAGCGAGACCTACAATGAGCAGTTCTTC